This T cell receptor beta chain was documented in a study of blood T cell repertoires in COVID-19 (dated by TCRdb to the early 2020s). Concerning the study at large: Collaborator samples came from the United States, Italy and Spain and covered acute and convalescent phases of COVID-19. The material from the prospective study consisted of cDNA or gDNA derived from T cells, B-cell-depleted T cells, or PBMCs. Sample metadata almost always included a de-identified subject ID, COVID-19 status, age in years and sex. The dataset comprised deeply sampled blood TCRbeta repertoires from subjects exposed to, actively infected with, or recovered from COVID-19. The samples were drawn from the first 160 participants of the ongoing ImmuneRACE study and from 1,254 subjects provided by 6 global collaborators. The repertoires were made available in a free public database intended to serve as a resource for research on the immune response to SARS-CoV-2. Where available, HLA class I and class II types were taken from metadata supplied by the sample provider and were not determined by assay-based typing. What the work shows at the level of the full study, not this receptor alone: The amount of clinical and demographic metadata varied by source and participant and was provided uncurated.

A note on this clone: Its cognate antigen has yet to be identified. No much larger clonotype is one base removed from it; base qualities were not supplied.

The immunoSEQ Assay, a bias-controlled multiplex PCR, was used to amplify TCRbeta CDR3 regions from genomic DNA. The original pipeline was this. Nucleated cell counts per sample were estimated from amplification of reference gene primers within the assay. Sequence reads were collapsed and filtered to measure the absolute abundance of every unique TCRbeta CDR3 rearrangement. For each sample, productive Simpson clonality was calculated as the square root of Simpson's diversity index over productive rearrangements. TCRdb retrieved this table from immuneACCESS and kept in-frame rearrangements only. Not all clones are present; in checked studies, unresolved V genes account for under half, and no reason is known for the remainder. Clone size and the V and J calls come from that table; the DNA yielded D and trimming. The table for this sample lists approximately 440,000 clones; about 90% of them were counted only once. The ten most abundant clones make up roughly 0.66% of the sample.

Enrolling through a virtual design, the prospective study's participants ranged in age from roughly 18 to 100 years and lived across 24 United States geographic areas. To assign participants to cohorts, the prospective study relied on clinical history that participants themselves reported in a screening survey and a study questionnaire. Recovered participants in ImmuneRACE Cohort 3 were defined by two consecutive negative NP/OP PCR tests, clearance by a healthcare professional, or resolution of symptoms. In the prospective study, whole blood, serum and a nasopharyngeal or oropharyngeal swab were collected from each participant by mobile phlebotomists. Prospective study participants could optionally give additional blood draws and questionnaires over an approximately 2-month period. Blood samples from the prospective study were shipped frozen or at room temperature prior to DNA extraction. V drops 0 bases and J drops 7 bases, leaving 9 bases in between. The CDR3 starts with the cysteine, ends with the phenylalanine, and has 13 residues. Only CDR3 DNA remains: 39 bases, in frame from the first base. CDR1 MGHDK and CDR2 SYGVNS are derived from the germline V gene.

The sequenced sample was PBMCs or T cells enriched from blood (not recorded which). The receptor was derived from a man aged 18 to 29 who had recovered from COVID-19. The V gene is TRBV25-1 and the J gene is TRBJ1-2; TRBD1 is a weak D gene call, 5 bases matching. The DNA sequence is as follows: TGTGCCAGCAGTGAATATGGGGCTGCTGGCTACACCTTC. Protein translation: CASSEYGAAGYTF.